A single sample is the source of the 23 T cell receptor beta chains below, sequenced in a study of blood T cells in healthy people across ages. Through a sample-barcoded 5' primer and a J-beta primer mix, a second PCR was run for about 6 to 11 cycles. TCRdb reprocessed the 5' RACE reads via MiXCR and lists one record per CDR3 protein. This sample carries fewer than 750,000 distinct CDR3 sequences, around half of them seen once, and the ten largest clones take around 23%. Sequenced sample: blood. Receptor source: an elderly man in good health.

The V and J genes are TRBV2 and TRBJ2-7; the D gene could be TRBD1 or TRBD2 (5 bases each). Trimming pared 1 base from V and 2 bases from J, leaving 12 bases between. The CDR3 covers 15 residues. Germline V lookup: CDR1 SNHLY, CDR2 FYNNEI. CDR3 region: CASSEEGPSTYEQYF. DNA for the CDR3: TGTGCCAGCAGTGAAGAGGGACCAAGTACCTACGAGCAGTACTTC.

This chain joins TRBV20-1 and TRBJ2-7; possible D gene TRBD2, 5 bases. In germline, CDR1 is DFQATT, CDR2 SNEGSKA (reference sequence). The CDR3 covers 16 residues. Trimming shortened V by 0 bases and J by 2 bases, and 17 bases separated the two germline ends. CDR3 nucleotides: TGCAGTGCTAGAGATGAGGGCAGCCCTAGTCCCTACGAGCAGTACTTC. Protein product: CSARDEGSPSPYEQYF.

This clonotype has just a few counts. V is TRBV4-2 and J is TRBJ2-3; D unclear. The CDR3 extends over 13 amino acids. Germline CDR1 is LGHNA and CDR2 is YNFKEQ. Trimming removed 1 base from V and 6 bases from J, with 8 bases in between. The CDR3 sequence is CASSQVTADTQYF. The CDR3 nucleotides read TGTGCCAGCAGCCAAGTAACGGCTGATACGCAGTATTTT.

This chain links TRBV3-1 with TRBJ2-7; no reliable D call. CDR1 and CDR2 (germline): LGHDT, YNNKEL (reference sequence). The CDR3 runs 12 residues. The V gene lost 5 bases and the J gene lost 7 bases, with 12 bases spanning the gap. The CDR3 sequence is CASSSYPGEQYF. The CDR3 DNA reads TGTGCCAGCAGCTCATACCCTGGGGAGCAGTACTTC.

On this clonotype itself: One junction end does not reproduce the germline sequence, and a read error may be involved. The rearrangement joins TRBV7-3 to TRBJ2-1; D uncertain. Per the germline V gene, CDR1 is SGHTA and CDR2 is FQGTGA. This CDR3 is built from 14 residues. In DNA, the CDR3 is TGTGCCAGCAGCCCGAGCTCCGGAAACAATGAGCAGTTATTC. This sequence encodes CASSPSSGNNEQLF.

This clonotype was seen only a few times. DNA for the CDR3: TGCGCCAGCAGCCTGGACAGAAGCTCCTACAATGAGCAGTACTTC. Its protein product is CASSLDRSSYNEQYF. The rearrangement links TRBV4-3 to TRBJ2-1; a possible D gene is TRBD1 (6 bases). The end of the DNA is better explained by TRBJ2-7, so the J call may be wrong. CDR3 size: 15 residues. Germline CDR1 reads LGHNA; CDR2 reads YSLEER.

This clonotype was picked up a small number of times. The chain employs TRBV24-1 and TRBJ2-3, with TRBD1 as a possible D gene (5 bases). CDR3 length: 15 residues. CDR1 is KGHDR and CDR2 is SFDVKD in the germline V gene. The V end was cut by 5 bases, the J end by 7 bases, with 18 bases between. Here the CDR3 reads CATSVAGPAGNTQYF. The CDR3 nucleotides read TGTGCCACCAGTGTGGCAGGGCCCGCCGGAAATACGCAGTATTTT.

The chain combines TRBV3-1 with TRBJ2-1; 8 bases align to TRBD2. The CDR3 runs to 16 residues. Germline CDR1 reads LGHDT; CDR2 reads YNNKEL (reference sequence). The trim removed 4 bases at V and 7 bases at J, leaving 12 bases unmatched. The CDR3 nucleotides are TGTGCCAGCAGCCTGGAGGGCCGGGGGGGTTTAAATGAGCAGTTCTTC. This gives the protein CASSLEGRGGLNEQFF.

This clonotype was picked up many times. V and J are TRBV6-6 and TRBJ2-1; D is undetermined. This CDR3 contains 13 residues. Trimming took off 4 bases at V and 12 bases at J, with 16 bases between the two ends. The germline gives CDR1 MNHNY, CDR2 SVGAGI (reference sequence). In DNA form, the CDR3 reads TGTGCCAGCAGTTTTCACGTAGACTTTGGGCAGTTCTTC. Translating gives CASSFHVDFGQFF.

This clonotype appeared a few times. V usage is TRBV7-2 and J usage is TRBJ2-1; possible D gene TRBD2, 6 bases. Trimming stripped 1 base from V and 4 bases from J, with 17 bases between. Germline CDR1 reads SGHTA; CDR2 reads FQGNSA. The CDR3 length is 17 residues. The CDR3 loop is CASSLGPGTPPYNEQFF. The CDR3 DNA sequence: TGTGCCAGCAGCTTAGGGCCCGGGACTCCGCCGTACAATGAGCAGTTCTTC.

The chain recombines TRBV6-1 with TRBJ2-7; TRBD1 matches at 10 bases. This CDR3 is built from 13 residues. With 8 bases clipped from V and 6 bases from J, the junction kept 7 bases outside the gene matches. The germline V gene encodes CDR1 MNHNS and CDR2 SASEGT. In nucleotides, the CDR3 is TGTGCCAGCTTAGGGACAGGGGCCGGCGAGCAGTACTTC. This encodes CASLGTGAGEQYF.

This chain connects TRBV20-1 to TRBJ1-5, with TRBD1 as a possible D gene (6 bases). There are 17 residues in the CDR3. Trimming pared 0 bases from V and 2 bases from J, leaving 17 bases between. CDR1 and CDR2 (germline): DFQATT, SNEGSKA (reference sequence). CDR3 in DNA: TGCAGTGCTAGAGATCGACTGGGAGGGGGTGGCAATCAGCCCCAGCATTTT. It is translated as CSARDRLGGGGNQPQHF.

The rearrangement uses TRBV7-6 and TRBJ2-5; D is perhaps TRBD1 or TRBD2 (6 bases each). V gave up 3 bases and J gave up 0 bases, with 8 bases separating them. This CDR3 is built from 14 residues. The germline CDR1 and CDR2 sequences are SGHVS and FNYEAQ. The DNA of the CDR3 is TGTGCCAGCAGCTTTGGGGGGCACCAAGAGACCCAGTACTTC. Translated: CASSFGGHQETQYF.

The chain recombines TRBV7-2 with TRBJ2-1; 8 positions agree with TRBD2. V lost 5 bases, J lost 8 bases, and 11 bases stayed unmatched. The CDR3 totals 15 residues. CDR1 is SGHTA and CDR2 is FQGNSA in the germline V gene. Here the CDR3 reads CASSVKREPGYEQFF. CDR3 bases: TGTGCCAGCAGCGTCAAGCGGGAGCCGGGCTATGAGCAGTTCTTC.

This clonotype was observed many times. The chain joins TRBV7-2 to TRBJ2-1; 8 positions agree with TRBD1. V lost 1 base to trimming and J lost 5 bases; unmatched junction nucleotides: 7. Germline values: CDR1 SGHTA, CDR2 FQGNSA. The CDR3 has 16 amino acids. For the CDR3, the DNA is TGTGCCAGCAGCTTAGGGAATGGACAGGGTCACAATGAGCAGTTCTTC. Protein sequence: CASSLGNGQGHNEQFF.

The chain carries TRBV7-9 and TRBJ2-3; perhaps D is TRBD1 or TRBD2 (5 bases each). Trimming cost V 5 bases and J 6 bases, with 18 bases left between them. CDR1 is SEHNR, CDR2 FQNEAQ, per germline (reference sequence). This CDR3 spans 15 amino acids. In nucleotides, the CDR3 is TGTGCCAGCAGCAAACAAGGTGGGGGTAGGGATACGCAGTATTTT. Its protein product is CASSKQGGGRDTQYF. Using reference TRBV7-9 and TRBJ2-3 for the parts outside the CDR3, the full variable domain is DTGVSQNPRHKITKRGQNVTFRCDPISEHNRLYWYRQTLGQGPEFLTYFQNEAQLEKSRLLSDRFSAERPKGSFSTLEIQRTEQGDSAMYLCASSKQGGGRDTQYFGPGTRLTVL.

The chain carries TRBV5-1 and TRBJ2-3, with D perhaps matching TRBD1 or TRBD2 (5 bases each). V lost 0 bases, J lost 2 bases, and 10 bases lay in between. The CDR3 is 15 residues long. The germline V gene has CDR1 SGHRS and CDR2 YFSETQ. In DNA form, the CDR3 reads TGCGCCAGCAGCTTGGTGGGGGACCCCACAGATACGCAGTATTTT. This sequence encodes CASSLVGDPTDTQYF.

This rearrangement joins TRBV4-3 to TRBJ2-3; D not certain. From germline, CDR1 is LGHNA and CDR2 YSLEER. V lost 5 bases and J lost 0, with 9 bases in between. The CDR3 consists of 14 residues. CDR3 in DNA: TGCGCCAGCAGCACCGGCCTGAGCACAGATACGCAGTATTTT. Its translation: CASSTGLSTDTQYF.

This chain connects TRBV6-6 to TRBJ1-2, with D possibly being TRBD1 (5 bases). The V end was cut by 2 bases, the J end by 6 bases, with 19 bases between. From germline, CDR1 is MNHNY and CDR2 SVGAGI (reference sequence). This CDR3 region has 16 residues. The CDR3 spells CASSYDGYGGTNGYTF. The CDR3, as DNA: TGTGCCAGCAGTTACGACGGCTATGGAGGGACTAATGGCTACACCTTC.

V usage is TRBV7-9 and J usage is TRBJ2-1, with 9 bases fitting TRBD1. The V segment lost 2 bases and the J segment 4 bases; nucleotides outside the gene matches: 9. The CDR3 covers 17 residues. Germline assignment: CDR1 SEHNR and CDR2 FQNEAQ (reference sequence). The CDR3 nucleotides are TGTGCCAGCAGCTTAAGAGCCGGGACAGGGTCTTACAATGAGCAGTTCTTC. It is translated as CASSLRAGTGSYNEQFF.

J is TRBJ2-3 and V is TRBV3-1; the match to TRBD2 covers 10 bases. V lost 5 bases, J lost 4 bases, and 9 bases stayed unmatched. This CDR3 spans 16 amino acids. Germline lookup yields CDR1 LGHDT and CDR2 YNNKEL (reference sequence). CDR3 in amino acids: CASSKQASGSSDTQYF. As DNA, the CDR3 is TGTGCCAGCAGCAAACAGGCTAGCGGGAGTTCAGATACGCAGTATTTT.

This clonotype appeared a few times. The J gene is TRBJ2-5, the V gene TRBV12-3 or TRBV12-4, with D uncertain. The end of the DNA is better explained by TRBJ2-7, so the J call may be wrong. CDR3 size: 13 residues. The CDR3 DNA reads TGTGCCAGCAGTTTCGACGGGTGGAACGAGCAGTACTTC. As protein: CASSFDGWNEQYF.

V gene TRBV10-1 combines with J gene TRBJ2-1; TRBD1 matches 7 bases. Per germline, CDR1 WNHNN and CDR2 SYGVQD (reference sequence). CDR3 length equals 16 residues. Unmatched junction bases numbered 9, after V lost 0 bases and J lost 7 bases. CDR3 in DNA: TGCGCCAGCAGTGAGTCGACCGGGACAGCGAAGAATGAGCAGTTCTTC. It yields the protein CASSESTGTAKNEQFF.